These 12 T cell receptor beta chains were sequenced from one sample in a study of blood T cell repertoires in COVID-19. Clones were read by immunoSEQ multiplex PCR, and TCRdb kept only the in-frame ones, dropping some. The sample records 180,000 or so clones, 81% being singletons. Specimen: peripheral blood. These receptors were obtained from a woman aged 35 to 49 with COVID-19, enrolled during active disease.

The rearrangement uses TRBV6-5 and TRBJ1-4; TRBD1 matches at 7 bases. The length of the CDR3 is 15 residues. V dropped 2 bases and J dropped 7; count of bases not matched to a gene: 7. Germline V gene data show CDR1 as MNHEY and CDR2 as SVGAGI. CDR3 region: CASSYRQGLGEKLFF. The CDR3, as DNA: TGTGCCAGCAGTTACCGACAGGGTCTCGGTGAAAAACTGTTTTTT.

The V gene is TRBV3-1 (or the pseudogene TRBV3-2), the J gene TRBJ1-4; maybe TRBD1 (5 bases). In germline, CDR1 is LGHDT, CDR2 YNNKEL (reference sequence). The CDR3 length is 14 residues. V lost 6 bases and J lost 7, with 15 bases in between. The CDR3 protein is CASSFRAGREKLFF. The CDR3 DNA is TGTGCCAGCAGTTTCAGGGCCGGGCGTGAAAAACTGTTTTTT.

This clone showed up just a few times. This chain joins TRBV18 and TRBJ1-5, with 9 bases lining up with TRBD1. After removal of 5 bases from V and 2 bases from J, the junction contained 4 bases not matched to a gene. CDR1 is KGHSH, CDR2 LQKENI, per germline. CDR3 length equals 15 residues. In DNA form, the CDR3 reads TGTGCCAGCTCAACCAGGACAGGGGGCAATCAGCCCCAGCATTTT. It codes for CASSTRTGGNQPQHF.

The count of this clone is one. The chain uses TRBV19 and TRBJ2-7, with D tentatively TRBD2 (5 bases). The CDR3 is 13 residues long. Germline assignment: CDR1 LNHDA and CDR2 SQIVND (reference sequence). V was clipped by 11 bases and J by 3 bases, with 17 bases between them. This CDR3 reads CAGCSVSGYEQYF. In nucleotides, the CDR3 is TGTGCCGGCTGTAGCGTGTCGGGCTACGAGCAGTACTTC. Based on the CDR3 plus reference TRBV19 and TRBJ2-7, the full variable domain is DGGITQSPKYLFRKEGQNVTLSCEQNLNHDAMYWYRQDPGQGLRLIYYSQIVNDFQKGDIAEGYSVSREKKESFPLTVTSAQKNPTAFYLCAGCSVSGYEQYFGPGTRLTVT.

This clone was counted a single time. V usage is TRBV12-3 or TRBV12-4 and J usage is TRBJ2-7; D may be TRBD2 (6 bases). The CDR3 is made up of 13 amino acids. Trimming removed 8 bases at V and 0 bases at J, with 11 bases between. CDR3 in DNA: TGTGCCAGCTCCCACGGGAGCTCCTACGAGCAGTACTTC. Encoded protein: CASSHGSSYEQYF.

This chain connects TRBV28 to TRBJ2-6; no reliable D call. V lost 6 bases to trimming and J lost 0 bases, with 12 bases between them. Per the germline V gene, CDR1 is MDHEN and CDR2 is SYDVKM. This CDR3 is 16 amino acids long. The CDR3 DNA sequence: TGTGCCAGCAGCCGACCAACAGTCTCTGGGGCCAACGTCCTGACTTTC. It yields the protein CASSRPTVSGANVLTF.

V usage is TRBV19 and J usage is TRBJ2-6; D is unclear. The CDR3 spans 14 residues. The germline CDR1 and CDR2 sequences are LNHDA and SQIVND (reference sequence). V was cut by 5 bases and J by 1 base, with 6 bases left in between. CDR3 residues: CASSFYSGANVLTF. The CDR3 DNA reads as TGTGCCAGTAGTTTCTATTCTGGGGCCAACGTCCTGACTTTC. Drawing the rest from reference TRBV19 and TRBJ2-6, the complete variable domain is DGGITQSPKYLFRKEGQNVTLSCEQNLNHDAMYWYRQDPGQGLRLIYYSQIVNDFQKGDIAEGYSVSREKKESFPLTVTSAQKNPTAFYLCASSFYSGANVLTFGAGSRLTVL.

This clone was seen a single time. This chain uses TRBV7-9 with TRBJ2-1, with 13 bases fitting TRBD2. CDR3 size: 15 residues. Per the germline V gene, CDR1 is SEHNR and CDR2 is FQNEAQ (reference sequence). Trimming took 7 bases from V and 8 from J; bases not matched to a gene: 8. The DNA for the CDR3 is TGTGCCAGCAATAGACTAGCGGGAGGCGGCGATGAGCAGTTCTTC. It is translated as CASNRLAGGGDEQFF. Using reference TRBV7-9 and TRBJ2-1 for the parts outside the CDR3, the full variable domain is DTGVSQNPRHKITKRGQNVTFRCDPISEHNRLYWYRQTLGQGPEFLTYFQNEAQLEKSRLLSDRFSAERPKGSFSTLEIQRTEQGDSAMYLCASNRLAGGGDEQFFGPGTRLTVL.

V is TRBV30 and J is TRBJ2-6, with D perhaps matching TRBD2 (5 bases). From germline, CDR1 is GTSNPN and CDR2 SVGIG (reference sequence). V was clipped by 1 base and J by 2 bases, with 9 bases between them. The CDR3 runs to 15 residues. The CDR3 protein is CAWSAGMAGANVLTF. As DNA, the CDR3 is TGTGCCTGGAGTGCGGGGATGGCTGGGGCCAACGTCCTGACTTTC.

DNA of the CDR3: TGTGCCAGCCAGGAGGTTACAGGGTTGGGTGGCTACACCTTC. Translated: CASQEVTGLGGYTF. The chain recombines TRBV27 with TRBJ1-2; maybe TRBD1 (6 bases). The CDR3 consists of 14 residues. Germline CDR1 MNHEY, CDR2 SMNVEV (reference sequence). V was shortened by 8 bases and J by 7 bases, with 20 bases between the two germline ends.

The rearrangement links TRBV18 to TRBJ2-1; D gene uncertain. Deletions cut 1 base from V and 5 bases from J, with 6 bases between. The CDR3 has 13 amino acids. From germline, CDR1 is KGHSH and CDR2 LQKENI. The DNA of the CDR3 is TGTGCCAGCTCACCACTAGGAGACAATGAGCAGTTCTTC. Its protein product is CASSPLGDNEQFF.

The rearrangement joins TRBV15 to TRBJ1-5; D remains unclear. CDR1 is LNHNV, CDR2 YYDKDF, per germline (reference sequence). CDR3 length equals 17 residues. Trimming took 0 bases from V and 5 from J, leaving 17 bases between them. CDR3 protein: CATSREPPGGKDQPQHF. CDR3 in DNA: TGTGCCACCAGCAGAGAGCCACCGGGAGGGAAGGATCAGCCCCAGCATTTT.